The rows below give T cell receptor beta chains drawn from one sample of a study of blood T cell repertoires in COVID-19. Clones were sequenced by immunoSEQ multiplex PCR, and TCRdb holds only the in-frame ones, with some missing. The sample holds about 180,000 clones, over 80% seen once. The specimen was peripheral blood. These receptors originate from a woman aged 40 to 49 with COVID-19, enrolled during active disease. CDR3s include the opening cysteine and the closing phenylalanine or tryptophan. Fields, in order: J gene, D gene, V gene, clone size, CDR3 length, CDR3 protein, CDR3 DNA. The D gene is left open where the match is weak. The size field is filled for only some rows; it gives once, few, many or a size class.

TRBJ1-6	.	TRBV11-3	.	14	CASSLGGLNSPLHF	TGTGCCAGCAGCTTAGGGGGGCTAAATTCACCCCTCCACTTT
TRBJ1-6	.	TRBV15	.	15	CATSSTGQVGSPLHF	TGTGCCACCAGCAGTACCGGTCAGGTTGGATCACCCCTCCACTTT
TRBJ1-1	.	TRBV19	.	15	CASSPSGGPNTEAFF	TGTGCCAGTAGTCCGTCGGGGGGGCCGAACACTGAAGCTTTCTTT
TRBJ1-2	.	TRBV28	.	14	CASGREPSNYGYTF	TGTGCCAGCGGCAGGGAACCTTCTAACTATGGCTACACCTTC
TRBJ2-1	TRBD2	TRBV6-4	.	15	CASSPSGGAGDEQFF	TGTGCCAGCAGCCCCAGCGGGGGGGCCGGGGATGAGCAGTTCTTC
TRBJ1-1	.	TRBV24-1	once	16	CATSDEIVLMNTEAFF	TGTGCCACCAGTGATGAGATCGTCCTCATGAACACTGAAGCTTTCTTT
TRBJ2-7	.	TRBV7-8	.	16	CASSLETRGRTYEQYF	TGTGCCAGCAGCTTAGAAACGCGGGGTCGGACCTACGAGCAGTACTTC
TRBJ1-3	.	TRBV29-1	.	12	CSVERSGNTIYF	TGCAGCGTTGAACGGTCCGGAAACACCATATATTTT
TRBJ2-7	.	TRBV27	.	12	CATYSGSYEQYF	TGTGCCACCTATTCGGGCTCCTACGAGCAGTACTTC
TRBJ2-7	TRBD1	TRBV18	.	14	CASSPGQISYEQYF	TGTGCCAGCTCCCCGGGACAGATCTCCTACGAGCAGTACTTC
TRBJ2-4	TRBD1	TRBV5-4	.	16	CASSLMGQGAKNIQYF	TGTGCCAGCAGCTTGATGGGACAGGGGGCCAAAAACATTCAGTACTTC
TRBJ1-6	TRBD1	TRBV5-1	.	12	CASSLGGRPLHF	TGCGCCAGCAGCTTAGGGGGCAGACCCCTCCACTTT
TRBJ1-3	.	TRBV6-1	once	13	CASSETGGNTIYF	TGTGCCAGCAGTGAAACGGGTGGAAACACCATATATTTT
TRBJ1-6	.	TRBV5-6	.	14	CASSQDRRNSPLHF	TGTGCCAGCAGCCAGGACAGAAGAAATTCACCCCTCCACTTT
TRBJ1-2	TRBD1	TRBV10-1	once	13	CASRGTGAEGYTF	TGCGCCAGCAGAGGGACAGGGGCTGAGGGCTACACCTTC
TRBJ1-2	TRBD1	TRBV28	once	15	CASRLWGQGVYGYTF	TGTGCCAGCAGGTTATGGGGACAGGGCGTCTATGGCTACACCTTC
TRBJ2-1	.	TRBV28	.	14	CASRPGHYDNEQFF	TGTGCCAGCAGACCGGGACATTACGACAATGAGCAGTTCTTC
TRBJ2-7	TRBD1	TRBV19	.	15	CASSGLGTDVYEQYF	TGTGCCAGTAGTGGGTTGGGGACAGATGTCTACGAGCAGTACTTC
TRBJ2-7	TRBD2	TRBV6-6	.	14	CASSYTNLADEQYF	TGTGCCAGCAGTTACACGAATCTAGCGGACGAGCAGTACTTC
TRBJ1-2	.	TRBV5-1	.	14	CASSSDTSDYGYTF	TGCGCCAGCAGCTCAGACACTTCGGACTATGGCTACACCTTC
TRBJ1-6	.	TRBV15	few	15	CATSRDRGNGSPLHF	TGTGCCACCAGCAGAGATCGGGGAAACGGTTCACCCCTCCACTTT
TRBJ2-2	TRBD2	TRBV11-3	once	19	CASSLAITPGGISTGELFF	TGTGCCAGCAGCTTAGCCATAACCCCGGGGGGGATCTCAACCGGGGAGCTGTTTTTT